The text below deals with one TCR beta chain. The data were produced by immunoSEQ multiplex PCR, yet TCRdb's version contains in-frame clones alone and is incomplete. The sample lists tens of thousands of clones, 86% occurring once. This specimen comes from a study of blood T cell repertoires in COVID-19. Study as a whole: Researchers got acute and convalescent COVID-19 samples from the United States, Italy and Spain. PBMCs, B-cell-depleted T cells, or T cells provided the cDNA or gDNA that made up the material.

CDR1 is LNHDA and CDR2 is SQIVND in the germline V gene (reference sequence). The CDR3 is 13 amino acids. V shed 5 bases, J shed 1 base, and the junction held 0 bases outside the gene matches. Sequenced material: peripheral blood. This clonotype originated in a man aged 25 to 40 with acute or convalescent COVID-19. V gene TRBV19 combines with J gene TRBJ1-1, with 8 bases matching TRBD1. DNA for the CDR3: TGTGCCAGTAGTGACAGGGGGAACACTGAAGCTTTCTTT. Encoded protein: CASSDRGNTEAFF.